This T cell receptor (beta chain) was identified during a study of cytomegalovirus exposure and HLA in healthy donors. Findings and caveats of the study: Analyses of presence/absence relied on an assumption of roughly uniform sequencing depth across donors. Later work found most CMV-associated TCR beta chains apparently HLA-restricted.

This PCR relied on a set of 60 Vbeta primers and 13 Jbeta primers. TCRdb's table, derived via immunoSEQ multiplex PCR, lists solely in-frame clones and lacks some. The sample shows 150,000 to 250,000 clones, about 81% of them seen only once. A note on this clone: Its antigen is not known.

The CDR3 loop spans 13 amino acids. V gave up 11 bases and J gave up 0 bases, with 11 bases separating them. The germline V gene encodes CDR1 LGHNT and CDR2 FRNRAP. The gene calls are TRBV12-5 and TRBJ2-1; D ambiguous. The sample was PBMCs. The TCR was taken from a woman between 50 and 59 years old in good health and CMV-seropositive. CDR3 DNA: TGTGCTCTCTCTGCAGGCTCCTACAATGAGCAGTTCTTC. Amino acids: CALSAGSYNEQFF. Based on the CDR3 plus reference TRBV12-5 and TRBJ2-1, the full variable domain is DARVTQTPRHKVTEMGQEVTMRCQPILGHNTVFWYRQTMMQGLELLAYFRNRAPLDDSGMPKDRFSAEMPDATLATLKIQPSEPRDSAVYFCALSAGSYNEQFFGPGTRLTVL.